The sequence of this T cell receptor (beta chain) was determined in a study of blood T cell repertoires in COVID-19. For the study at large: Sample material is recorded as cDNA or gDNA derived from T cells, B-cell-depleted T cells, or PBMCs.

The CDR3 has 13 amino acids. The germline gives CDR1 LNHDA, CDR2 SQIVND (reference sequence). The V end was cut by 4 bases, the J end by 8 bases, with 11 bases between. Methods used by the authors: How many nucleated cells were present was estimated from reference gene primer amplification. Using immunoSEQ multiplex PCR, the repertoire was profiled, and TCRdb retains in-frame clones only, with some absent. From that table come the V and J calls and clone size; the DNA was used to work out D and trimming. This table holds roughly 350,000 clones, around 90% found once. The sequence was obtained from a woman younger than 30 who had recovered from COVID-19. The V gene is TRBV19, the J gene TRBJ1-4; perhaps TRBD1 as D (5 bases). Sequenced material: peripheral blood. Here the CDR3 reads CASSTGLLEKLFF. CDR3 bases: TGTGCCAGTAGTACAGGGTTATTAGAAAAACTGTTTTTT.